One and the same sample provided the 15 T cell receptor beta chains below, sequenced in a study of Graves' ophthalmopathy and Graves' hyperthyroidism. The study amplified TCR beta CDR3 regions using RNA transcripts. HTBI primers served in a first-round RT-PCR, which a second-round multiplex PCR followed. TCRdb analysed the multiplex PCR reads with MiXCR anew, one entry per CDR3 protein. The sample yields about 620,000 distinct CDR3 sequences, about a fifth seen once. The sequencing input was peripheral blood. These receptors were taken from a woman between 18 and 29 years old with stable Graves' hyperthyroidism. Some clones in this sample may be carry-over from other donors' samples.

This clonotype was seen at least ten times. V is TRBV5-1 and J is TRBJ1-1; perhaps TRBD1 as D (6 bases). Germline V lookup: CDR1 SGHRS, CDR2 YFSETQ. CDR3 length equals 15 residues. Trimming pared 4 bases from V and 0 bases from J, leaving 13 bases between. The CDR3: CASSGRGLVNTEAFF. In nucleotides, the CDR3 is TGCGCCAGCAGCGGCAGGGGCCTGGTGAACACTGAAGCTTTCTTT. Combining the CDR3 with reference TRBV5-1 and TRBJ1-1 gives the whole variable domain KAGVTQTPRYLIKTRGQQVTLSCSPISGHRSVSWYQQTPGQGLQFLFEYFSETQRNKGNFPGRFSGRQFSNSRSEMNVSTLELGDSALYLCASSGRGLVNTEAFFGQGTRLTVV.

This rearrangement joins TRBV15 to TRBJ2-2, with D uncertain. V was clipped by 0 bases and J by 7 bases, with 9 bases between them. The length of the CDR3 is 14 residues. In germline, CDR1 is LNHNV, CDR2 YYDKDF (reference sequence). The CDR3 sequence: CATSREASNGELFF. CDR3 in DNA: TGTGCCACCAGCAGAGAGGCGTCTAACGGGGAGCTGTTTTTT.

The sample holds a few counts of this clonotype. The V gene is TRBV14, the J gene TRBJ2-2; a possible D gene is TRBD2 (6 bases). V lost 4 bases, J lost 6 bases, and 15 bases lay in between. The CDR3 is 15 residues long. Germline CDR1 is SGHDN and CDR2 is FVKESK. This chain's CDR3 is CASSPLSGGSGELFF. CDR3 DNA sequence: TGTGCCAGCAGCCCCTTGAGTGGGGGGTCCGGGGAGCTGTTTTTT.

This clonotype was detected ten times or more. The V and J genes are TRBV27 and TRBJ1-6; D not certain. CDR1 MNHEY and CDR2 SMNVEV come from the germline V gene (reference sequence). V was clipped by 5 bases and J by 7 bases, with 6 bases between them. The CDR3 contains 12 residues. The DNA for the CDR3 is TGTGCCAGCAGTCACAGAAATTCACCCCTCCACTTT. Translated: CASSHRNSPLHF.

This clonotype occurred many times. The chain couples TRBV6-1 to TRBJ2-7; TRBD1 aligns across 9 bases. CDR3 size: 14 residues. CDR1 MNHNS and CDR2 SASEGT come from the germline V gene. V lost 6 bases to trimming and J lost 4 bases; unmatched junction nucleotides: 7. The CDR3 DNA is TGTGCCAGCAGCGACCCCGGGACAGGGTACGAGCAGTACTTC. This sequence encodes CASSDPGTGYEQYF.

The sample holds many counts of this clonotype. The rearrangement joins TRBV6-1 to TRBJ1-1, with 11 positions matching TRBD1. Germline CDR1 is MNHNS and CDR2 is SASEGT. Trimming cost V 9 bases and J 4 bases; bases outside gene matches: 7. The CDR3 length is 14 residues. CDR3 DNA sequence: TGTGCCAGTAGTAAAGGGACAGGGGGCACTGAAGCTTTCTTT. Encoded protein: CASSKGTGGTEAFF.

This clonotype was detected ten times or more. This rearrangement joins TRBV6-2 or TRBV6-3 to TRBJ2-4, with D perhaps being TRBD1 or TRBD2 (5 bases each). Germline V lookup: CDR1 MNHEY, CDR2 SVGEGT. V lost 2 bases to trimming and J lost 0 bases, with 17 bases between them. The length of the CDR3 is 18 residues. Here the CDR3 reads CASSYQAGTTLAKNIQYF. DNA for the CDR3: TGTGCCAGCAGTTACCAGGCCGGGACCACACTAGCCAAAAACATTCAGTACTTC.

In this sample, this clonotype turned up once. The junction departs from the called germline gene at one end, perhaps through a read error. This sequence joins TRBV20-1 and TRBJ2-7, with 8 bases matching TRBD1. CDR3 size: 14 residues. Germline CDR1 DFQATT, CDR2 SNEGSKA (reference sequence). In DNA, the CDR3 is TGCAGTGCTAGAGATGGGACAGGCTCCGACGAGCAGTACTTC. Its translation: CSARDGTGSDEQYF.

The chain carries TRBV30 and TRBJ2-7; D gene uncertain. Germline V gene sequence: CDR1 GTSNPN, CDR2 SVGIG (reference sequence). Trimming pared 0 bases from V and 7 bases from J, leaving 7 bases between. This CDR3 has 11 residues. CDR3 amino acids: CAWSVLREQYF. Here the CDR3 DNA reads TGTGCCTGGAGTGTGTTACGGGAGCAGTACTTC.

J is TRBJ1-1 and V is TRBV2, with a possible D match to TRBD1 (5 bases). Trimming left V 7 bases short and J 5 bases short, with 11 bases between. This CDR3 has 12 residues. Germline V CDR1 and CDR2: SNHLY, FYNNEI. Here the CDR3 DNA reads TGTGCCAGCACGGTCAGGGTAACTGAAGCTTTCTTT. Translating gives CASTVRVTEAFF.

This clonotype was detected ten times or more. The chain recombines TRBV6-2 or TRBV6-3 with TRBJ2-7; 8 bases are shared with TRBD2. The CDR3 runs 14 residues. The V segment lost 7 bases and the J segment 0 bases; nucleotides outside the gene matches: 5. Looked up from germline, CDR1 is MNHEY and CDR2 is SVGEGT. The CDR3 sequence is CASNGLAFSYEQYF. CDR3 sequence (DNA): TGTGCCAGCAATGGACTAGCCTTCTCCTACGAGCAGTACTTC.

The chain joins TRBV12-3 or TRBV12-4 to TRBJ1-1; D might be TRBD1 (5 bases). The CDR3 contains 13 residues. Trimming shortened V by 7 bases and J by 5 bases, and 14 bases separated the two germline ends. CDR3 protein: CASNRQGRTEAFF. The CDR3 DNA sequence: TGTGCCAGCAACCGGCAGGGTCGAACTGAAGCTTTCTTT.

On this clonotype: This may be a read error, as it is one base from a much larger clone. V usage is TRBV7-9 and J usage is TRBJ1-2, with no clear D. CDR1 is SEHNR, CDR2 FQNEAQ, per germline (reference sequence). This CDR3 spans 12 amino acids. Trimming removed 3 bases at V and 8 bases at J, with 10 bases between. The CDR3 loop reads CASSFVGEGYTF. CDR3 DNA sequence: TGTGCCAGCAGCTTCGTTGGGGAAGGCTACACCTTC.

This clonotype was recorded at least ten times. The chain carries TRBV9 and TRBJ2-2, with D tentatively TRBD1 (5 bases). V was trimmed by 4 bases and J by 3 bases, leaving 13 bases between them. In germline, CDR1 is SGDLS, CDR2 YYNGEE. This CDR3 is 15 amino acids long. DNA of the CDR3: TGTGCCAGCAGCCCTTTTGACAGTGACACCGGGGAGCTGTTTTTT. Residues: CASSPFDSDTGELFF.

As for this clonotype: A read error may explain this, as a much larger clone is one base away. The chain combines TRBV10-3 with TRBJ2-2; 10 nucleotides match TRBD1. V was clipped by 11 bases and J by 7 bases; unmatched bases: 7. Germline lookup yields CDR1 ENHRY and CDR2 SYGVKD. The CDR3 spans 13 residues. CDR3 region: CAVKGQGIGELFF. The DNA for the CDR3 is TGTGCCGTCAAGGGACAGGGGATCGGGGAGCTGTTTTTT.